What follows are 7 T cell receptor beta chains derived from one specimen sequenced in a study of blood T cell repertoires in COVID-19. Sequencing used immunoSEQ multiplex PCR; TCRdb keeps in-frame clones, though not all of them. The sample holds some 350,000 clones; around nine tenths are singletons and the top ten take 6% to 8%. The sequenced material came from peripheral blood. Receptors originate from a woman aged 70-85 years with COVID-19, enrolled during active disease.

The genes are TRBV7-3 and TRBJ2-5; D remains ambiguous. Germline loops: CDR1 SGHTA, CDR2 FQGTGA. The V and J ends lost 1 base and 1 base respectively, with 10 bases between them. The CDR3 totals 15 residues. CDR3 protein: CASSLRGQPQETQYF. DNA for the CDR3: TGTGCCAGCAGCTTAAGAGGTCAACCCCAAGAGACCCAGTACTTC.

The rearrangement joins TRBV28 to TRBJ1-5, with D unresolved. The CDR3 runs 11 residues. Between the trimmed V and J ends, which lost 6 bases and 15 bases, there was a span of 15 bases. CDR1 is MDHEN and CDR2 is SYDVKM in the germline V gene. CDR3 DNA: TGTGCCAGCAGCTCGCCGGGGTATCTGCATTTT. Its translation is CASSSPGYLHF.

The rearrangement joins TRBV28 to TRBJ2-1, with 7 positions matching TRBD1. The CDR3 has 14 residues. After removal of 6 bases from V and 7 bases from J, the junction contained 9 bases not matched to a gene. Per the germline V gene, CDR1 is MDHEN and CDR2 is SYDVKM. The CDR3 loop is CASSLTGVGNEQFF. CDR3 sequence (DNA): TGTGCCAGCAGCTTAACAGGGGTAGGGAATGAGCAGTTCTTC.

The rearrangement links TRBV7-7 to TRBJ2-3; 7 bases line up with TRBD2. Germline-derived CDR1 and CDR2 are SSHAT and FNYEAQ (reference sequence). With V trimmed by 5 bases and J by 4 bases, 9 bases remained unmatched. CDR3 size: 15 residues. CDR3 in DNA: TGTGCCAGCAGCCAACAGCGGGGCCCCGCAGATACGCAGTATTTT. Protein product: CASSQQRGPADTQYF.

The DNA for the CDR3 is TGTGCCAGCTCACCATCCGCAGGGGACAACACCGGGGAGCTGTTTTTT. Amino acid sequence: CASSPSAGDNTGELFF. The chain has TRBV18 and TRBJ2-2, with D tentatively TRBD1 (6 bases). Germline CDR1 KGHSH, CDR2 LQKENI. There are 16 residues in the CDR3. V lost 2 bases and J 2 bases, leaving 12 bases between the germline ends.

The J gene is TRBJ2-2, the V gene TRBV19, with a weak D call TRBD1 (6 bases). Germline V CDR1 and CDR2: LNHDA, SQIVND (reference sequence). CDR3 length: 14 amino acids. Trimming took off 4 bases at V and 7 bases at J, with 13 bases between the two ends. The CDR3: CASSTDGQLGELFF. CDR3 coding DNA: TGTGCCAGTAGTACCGACGGACAGCTCGGGGAGCTGTTTTTT.

The chain recombines TRBV5-8 with TRBJ2-1; 9 bases are a match to TRBD1. Germline V gene data show CDR1 as SGHTS and CDR2 as YDEGEE. The junction had 10 bases not matched to a gene; V was cut back by 0 bases and J by 12 bases. The length of the CDR3 is 15 residues. The CDR3 sequence is CASSLVRDRVVAQFF. Written as DNA, the CDR3 is TGTGCCAGCAGCTTGGTCCGGGACAGGGTAGTTGCGCAGTTCTTC.